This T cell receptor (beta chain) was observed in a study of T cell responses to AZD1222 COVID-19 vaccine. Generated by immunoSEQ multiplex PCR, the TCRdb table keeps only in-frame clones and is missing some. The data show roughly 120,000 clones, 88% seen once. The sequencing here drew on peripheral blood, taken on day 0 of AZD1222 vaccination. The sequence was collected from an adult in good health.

The CDR3 DNA sequence: TGTGCCAGCAGTTCCCTCGGGAATGAAAAACTGTTTTTT. It yields the protein CASSSLGNEKLFF. The V gene is TRBV6-5, the J gene TRBJ1-4; no firm D call. Trimming removed 4 bases from V and 5 bases from J, with 8 bases in between. Germline V CDR1 and CDR2: MNHEY, SVGAGI. The CDR3 spans 13 residues.